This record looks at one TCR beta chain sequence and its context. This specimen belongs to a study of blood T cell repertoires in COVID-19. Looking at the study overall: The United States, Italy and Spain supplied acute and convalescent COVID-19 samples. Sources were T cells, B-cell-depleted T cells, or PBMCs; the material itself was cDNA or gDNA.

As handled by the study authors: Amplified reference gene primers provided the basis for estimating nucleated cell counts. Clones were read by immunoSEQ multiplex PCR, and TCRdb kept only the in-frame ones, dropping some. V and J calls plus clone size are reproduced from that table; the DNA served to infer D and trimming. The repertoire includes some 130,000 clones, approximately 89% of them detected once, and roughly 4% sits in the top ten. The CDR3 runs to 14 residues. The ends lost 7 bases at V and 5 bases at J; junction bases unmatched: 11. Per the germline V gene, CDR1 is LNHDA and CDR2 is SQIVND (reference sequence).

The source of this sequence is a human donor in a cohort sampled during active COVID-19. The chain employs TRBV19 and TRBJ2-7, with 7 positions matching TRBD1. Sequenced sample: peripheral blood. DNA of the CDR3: TGTGCCAGTACCAAGCGTACAGGGGACCACGAGCAGTACTTC. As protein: CASTKRTGDHEQYF.